The 10 T cell receptor beta chains below come from one sample, sequenced in a study of shared clonotypes between healthy human individuals. Libraries were prepared by immunoSEQ multiplex PCR; TCRdb keeps only in-frame clonotypes and omits some of them. The sample includes roughly 1,100,000 clones, roughly 80% of them seen just once. The sample comprised memory CD4+ T cells sorted from blood. Subset of the sample: CD45RA-negative fraction. The receptor set was obtained from a young man in good health.

The chain recombines TRBV16 with TRBJ1-1; no reliable D call. This CDR3 spans 14 amino acids. V was shortened by 0 bases and J by 6 bases, with 11 bases between the two germline ends. CDR1 and CDR2 (germline): KGHSY, FQNENV. DNA of the CDR3: TGTGCCAGCAGCCAATCGTTTAGCGGAGCTGAAGCTTTCTTT. It yields the protein CASSQSFSGAEAFF.

The V call is TRBV2, the J call TRBJ2-4; D is uncertain. Germline V lookup: CDR1 SNHLY, CDR2 FYNNEI. The CDR3 extends over 11 amino acids. The V end was cut by 6 bases, the J end by 4 bases, with 4 bases between. The CDR3 spells CASSLKNIQYF. The CDR3 DNA follows: TGTGCCAGCAGCCTAAAAAACATTCAGTACTTC. The full variable domain, in which reference TRBV2 and TRBJ2-4 provide the parts outside the CDR3, is EPEVTQTPSHQVTQMGQEVILRCVPISNHLYFYWYRQILGQKVEFLVSFYNNEISEKSEIFDDQFSVERPDGSNFTLKIRSTKLEDSAMYFCASSLKNIQYFGAGTRLSVL.

The rearrangement uses TRBV6-1 and TRBJ1-2; D uncertain. V lost 5 bases and J 2 bases, leaving 18 bases between the germline ends. The V gene's germline CDR1 is MNHNS and CDR2 SASEGT. The CDR3 is 16 residues long. The CDR3 DNA is TGTGCCAGCAGTCAAGATCCGGGTCTAGGAAACTATGGCTACACCTTC. It encodes CASSQDPGLGNYGYTF.

The V call is TRBV6-6, the J call TRBJ1-6; D is uncertain. Germline V gives CDR1 MNHNY, CDR2 SVGAGI (reference sequence). Trimming left V 2 bases short and J 5 bases short, with 7 bases between. This CDR3 comprises 14 residues. CDR3 loop: CASSYTEDNSPLHF. CDR3 nucleotide sequence: TGTGCCAGCAGTTACACAGAAGATAATTCACCCCTCCACTTT.

The rearrangement joins TRBV29-1 to TRBJ2-7, with D tentatively TRBD2 (6 bases). This CDR3 comprises 13 residues. V shed 5 bases and J shed 2 bases, with 13 bases lying between them. Per the germline V gene, CDR1 is SQVTM and CDR2 is ANQGSEA. CDR3 region: CSVHAGRPYEQYF. CDR3 in DNA: TGCAGCGTTCATGCGGGGAGGCCCTACGAGCAGTACTTC.

This chain uses TRBV7-2 with TRBJ2-1; 16 bases align to TRBD2. This CDR3 has 18 residues. Germline CDR1 and CDR2: SGHTA and FQGNSA. With V trimmed by 2 bases and J by 7 bases, 8 bases remained unmatched. CDR3 loop: CASSLTGTSGRARNEQFF. The CDR3 bases are TGTGCCAGCAGCTTAACGGGGACTAGCGGGAGGGCTCGGAATGAGCAGTTCTTC.

The chain is built from TRBV6-6 and TRBJ1-1; tentative D call: TRBD1 (5 bases). With 2 bases removed from V and 8 bases from J, the gap between germline ends came to 9 bases. This CDR3 has 12 amino acids. Germline V CDR1 and CDR2: MNHNY, SVGAGI (reference sequence). CDR3 protein: CASSYPSGEAFF. The CDR3 DNA follows: TGTGCCAGCAGTTACCCATCAGGGGAAGCTTTCTTT.

The J gene is TRBJ1-5, the V gene TRBV5-5; TRBD1 is a possible D gene (5 bases). Germline V gene lookup returns CDR1 SGHKS and CDR2 YYEKEE (reference sequence). The CDR3 consists of 13 residues. V shed 4 bases and J shed 4 bases, with 9 bases lying between them. This chain's CDR3 is CASSPAGNQPQHF. As DNA, the CDR3 is TGTGCCAGCAGCCCCGCAGGGAATCAGCCCCAGCATTTT.

This clone came up a few times. CDR3 residues: CASNTQSPSGYTF. Written as DNA, the CDR3 is TGTGCCAGCAACACTCAGAGCCCAAGTGGCTACACCTTC. The chain employs TRBV28 and TRBJ1-2; unclear D gene. The CDR3 covers 13 residues. Germline CDR1 and CDR2: MDHEN and SYDVKM. Trimming stripped 7 bases from V and 7 bases from J, with 16 bases between.

The chain is built from TRBV11-2 and TRBJ2-5; 7 bases fit TRBD1. Unmatched junction bases numbered 3, after V lost 5 bases and J lost 3 bases. The V gene's germline CDR1 is SGHAT and CDR2 FQNNGV. The CDR3 is 13 residues long. This CDR3 reads CASSRGGEETQYF. The CDR3 nucleotides are TGTGCCAGCAGCCGAGGGGGCGAAGAGACCCAGTACTTC.